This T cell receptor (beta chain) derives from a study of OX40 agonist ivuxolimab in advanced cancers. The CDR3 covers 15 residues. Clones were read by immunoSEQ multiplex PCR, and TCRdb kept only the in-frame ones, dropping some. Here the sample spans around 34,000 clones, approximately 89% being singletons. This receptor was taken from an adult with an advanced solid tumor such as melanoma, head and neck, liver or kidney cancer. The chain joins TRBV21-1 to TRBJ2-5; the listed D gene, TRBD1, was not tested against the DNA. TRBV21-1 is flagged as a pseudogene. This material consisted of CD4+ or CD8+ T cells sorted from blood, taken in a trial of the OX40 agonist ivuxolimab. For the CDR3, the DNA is TGTGCCAGCAGCAAAGAGTGGGGACATCGGGAGACCCAGTACTTC. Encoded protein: CASSKEWGHRETQYF.